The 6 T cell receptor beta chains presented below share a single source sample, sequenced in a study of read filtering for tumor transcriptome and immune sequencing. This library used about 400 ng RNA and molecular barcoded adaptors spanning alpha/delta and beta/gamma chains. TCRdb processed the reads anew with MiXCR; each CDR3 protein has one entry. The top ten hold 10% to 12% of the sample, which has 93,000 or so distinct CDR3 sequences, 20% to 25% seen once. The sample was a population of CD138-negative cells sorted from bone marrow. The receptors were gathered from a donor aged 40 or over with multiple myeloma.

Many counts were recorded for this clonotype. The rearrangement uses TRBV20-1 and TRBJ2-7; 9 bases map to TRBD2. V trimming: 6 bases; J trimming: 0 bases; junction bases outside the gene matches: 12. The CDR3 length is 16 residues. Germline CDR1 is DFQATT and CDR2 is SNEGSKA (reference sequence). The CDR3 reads CSAQIPPSGDSYEQYF. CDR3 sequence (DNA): TGCAGTGCCCAGATCCCCCCTAGCGGGGACTCCTACGAGCAGTACTTC.

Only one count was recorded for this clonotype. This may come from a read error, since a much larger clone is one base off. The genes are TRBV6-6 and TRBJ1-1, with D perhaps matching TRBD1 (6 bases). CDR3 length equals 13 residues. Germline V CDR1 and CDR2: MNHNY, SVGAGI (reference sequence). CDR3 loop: CASSYNRVCEAFF. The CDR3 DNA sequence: TGTGCCAGCAGTTACAACAGGGTCTGTGAAGCCTTCTTT.

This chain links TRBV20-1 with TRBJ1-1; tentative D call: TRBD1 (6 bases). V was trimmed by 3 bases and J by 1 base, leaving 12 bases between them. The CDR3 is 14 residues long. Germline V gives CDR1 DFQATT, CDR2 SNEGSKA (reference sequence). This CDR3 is CSASDGDKNTEAFF. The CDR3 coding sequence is TGCAGTGCTAGTGACGGGGACAAGAACACTGAAGCTTTCTTT.

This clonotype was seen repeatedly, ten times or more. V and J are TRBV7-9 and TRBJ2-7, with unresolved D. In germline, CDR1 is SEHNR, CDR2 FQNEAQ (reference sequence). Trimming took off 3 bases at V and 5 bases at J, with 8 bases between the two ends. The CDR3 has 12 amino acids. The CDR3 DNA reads TGTGCCAGCAGCTTTTGGCCCCACGAGCAGTACTTC. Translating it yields CASSFWPHEQYF. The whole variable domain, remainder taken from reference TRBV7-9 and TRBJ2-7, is DTGVSQNPRHKITKRGQNVTFRCDPISEHNRLYWYRQTLGQGPEFLTYFQNEAQLEKSRLLSDRFSAERPKGSFSTLEIQRTEQGDSAMYLCASSFWPHEQYFGPGTRLTVT.

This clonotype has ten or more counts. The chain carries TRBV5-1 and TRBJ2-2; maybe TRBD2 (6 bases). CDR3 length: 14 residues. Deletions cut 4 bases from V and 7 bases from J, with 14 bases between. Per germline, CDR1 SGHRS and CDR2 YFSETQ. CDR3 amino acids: CASSIGGRNGELFF. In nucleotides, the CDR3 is TGCGCCAGCAGCATCGGGGGAAGAAACGGGGAGCTGTTTTTT.

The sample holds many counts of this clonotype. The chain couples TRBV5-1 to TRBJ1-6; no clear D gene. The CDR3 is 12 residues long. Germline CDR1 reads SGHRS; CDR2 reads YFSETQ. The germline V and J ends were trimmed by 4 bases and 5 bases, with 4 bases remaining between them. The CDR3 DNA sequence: TGCGCCAGCAGCCTGGATAATTCACCCCTCCACTTT. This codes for CASSLDNSPLHF.